These 3 T cell receptor beta chains share one sample of origin, sequenced in a study of early T cells in non-severe SARS-CoV-2 infection. TCRdb used MiXCR to reprocess the 5' RACE reads, holding one entry per CDR3 protein. The top ten clones hold approximately 5% of a sample with more than 90,000 distinct CDR3 sequences, around 10% of them seen once. Sequenced input: whole blood. The receptors come from an adult who was a healthcare worker with PCR-confirmed SARS-CoV-2 infection or an uninfected control (not recorded which).

This clonotype was observed a few times. CDR3 in DNA: TGTGCCAGCAGCGTAGCTAGCGGGGCGAACAATGAGCAGTTCTTC. Amino acid sequence: CASSVASGANNEQFF. J is TRBJ2-1 and V is TRBV9; 9 bases align to TRBD2. J lost 5 bases, V lost 0 bases, and 3 bases had no gene match. CDR1 is SGDLS and CDR2 is YYNGEE in the germline V gene. This CDR3 comprises 15 residues. The whole variable domain, filled in from reference TRBV9 and TRBJ2-1, reads DSGVTQTPKHLITATGQRVTLRCSPRSGDLSVYWYQQSLDQGLQFLIQYYNGEERAKGNILERFSAQQFPDLHSELNLSSLELGDSALYFCASSVASGANNEQFFGPGTRLTVL.

Ten or more counts support this clonotype. The chain couples TRBV3-1 to TRBJ2-6, with TRBD1 matching over 8 bases. The germline V gene has CDR1 LGHDT and CDR2 YNNKEL (reference sequence). Trimming took 4 bases from V and 1 from J; bases not matched to a gene: 6. There are 17 residues in the CDR3. For the CDR3, the DNA is TGTGCCAGCAGCCCCCGGCAGGGGGCGTCTGGGGCCAACGTCCTGACTTTC. As protein: CASSPRQGASGANVLTF.

In this sample, this clonotype turned up many times. The CDR3 protein is CASSLAGSSYEQYF. CDR3 DNA: TGTGCCAGCAGCTTAGCTGGCAGTTCCTACGAGCAGTACTTC. V gene TRBV11-2 combines with J gene TRBJ2-7; no definite D call. From germline, CDR1 is SGHAT and CDR2 FQNNGV. V was shortened by 1 base and J by 1 base, with 8 bases between the two germline ends. There are 14 residues in the CDR3.